The entry below describes one T cell receptor (beta chain). CDR3 length equals 14 residues. V trimming: 3 bases; J trimming: 9 bases; junction bases outside the gene matches: 2. Germline CDR1 is MRHNA and CDR2 is SNTAGT. Everyone who took part was roughly 18 to 89 years old, and they came from fewer than 25 US areas. The sample comes from a study of blood T cell repertoires in COVID-19. Overall study context: Spain, Italy and the United States supplied samples that represented acute and convalescent COVID-19.

Here immunoSEQ multiplex PCR was the method, and the copy in TCRdb shows in-frame clones only, minus some. Of 250,000 to 300,000 clones listed, nearly 90% were seen once; the top ten hold around 0.9%. The sample comprised PBMCs or T cells enriched from blood (not recorded which). The rearrangement uses TRBV6-4 and TRBJ2-1; 13 bases line up with TRBD2. The TCR originated in a woman in her 30s who had recovered from COVID-19. The CDR3 DNA follows: TGTGCCAGCAGTGAACTAGCGGGAGGGTTTGAGCAGTTCTTC. Encoded protein: CASSELAGGFEQFF.